The 31 T cell receptor beta chains given below trace back to one sample, sequenced in a study of blood T cell repertoires in COVID-19. TCRdb's copy holds only in-frame clones and misses some; the assay was immunoSEQ multiplex PCR. This table holds 100,000 to 120,000 clones, about 90% found once. Sequenced material: peripheral blood. The receptors derive from a woman aged 45-65 years with acute or convalescent COVID-19.

The rearrangement links TRBV3-1 (or the pseudogene TRBV3-2) to TRBJ1-2; no clear D. The CDR3 is 14 residues long. CDR1 is LGHDT and CDR2 is YNNKEL in the germline V gene (reference sequence). V was pared by 0 bases and J by 4 bases, with 9 bases between. The CDR3 loop reads CASSQDEGIYGYTF. The CDR3 nucleotides are TGTGCCAGCAGCCAAGATGAGGGAATCTATGGCTACACCTTC.

This clone has more than one count but fewer than ten. The CDR3: CASTGQGTCGYTF. The CDR3, as DNA: TGTGCCAGCACGGGACAGGGGACTTGTGGCTACACCTTC. V and J are TRBV2 and TRBJ1-2; 10 bases fit TRBD1. The CDR3 length is 13 residues. V lost 7 bases to trimming and J lost 7 bases; unmatched junction nucleotides: 6. CDR1 and CDR2 (germline): SNHLY, FYNNEI.

CDR3 sequence: CASSLQGSQETQYF. The CDR3 DNA sequence: TGTGCCAGCAGCTTGCAGGGGAGTCAAGAGACCCAGTACTTC. This chain uses TRBV7-3 with TRBJ2-5; maybe TRBD1 (6 bases). V lost 3 bases and J lost 2, with 10 bases in between. The CDR3 is 14 residues long. The germline gives CDR1 SGHTA, CDR2 FQGTGA.

The chain combines TRBV6-6 with TRBJ1-3, with TRBD1 matching over 11 bases. The CDR3 has 16 amino acids. In germline, CDR1 is MNHNY, CDR2 SVGAGI (reference sequence). Germline trimming cut 5 bases from V and 2 bases from J; bases unmatched to any gene: 5. This chain's CDR3 is CASSPRGQGAGNTIYF. CDR3 DNA: TGTGCCAGCAGTCCAAGGGGACAGGGGGCTGGAAACACCATATATTTT.

The rearrangement uses TRBV30 and TRBJ2-7; D is unresolved. Per germline, CDR1 GTSNPN and CDR2 SVGIG (reference sequence). This CDR3 is 14 amino acids long. Trimming stripped 0 bases from V and 4 bases from J, with 13 bases between. The CDR3, as DNA: TGTGCCTGGAGTGTAGAGGCCGGCGGTTACGAGCAGTACTTC. As protein: CAWSVEAGGYEQYF.

This clone appeared a single time. The chain is built from TRBV18 and TRBJ2-1; D is unclear. The CDR3 has 13 residues. V dropped 6 bases and J dropped 5 bases, with 11 bases sitting between them. CDR1 is KGHSH, CDR2 LQKENI, per germline. CDR3 nucleotide sequence: TGTGCCAGCTCCCCCACGCAGAACAATGAGCAGTTCTTC. Translation: CASSPTQNNEQFF.

The chain joins TRBV7-2 to TRBJ2-1; D might be TRBD1 (8 bases). V dropped 5 bases and J dropped 7 bases, with 15 bases sitting between them. Germline assignment: CDR1 SGHTA and CDR2 FQGNSA. CDR3 length: 14 residues. DNA of the CDR3: TGTGCCAGCAGCCGTGGACAGGGAGGGAATGAGCAGTTCTTC. It specifies CASSRGQGGNEQFF.

V usage is TRBV29-1 and J usage is TRBJ1-2; tentatively, D is TRBD1 (6 bases). Deletions cut 5 bases from V and 3 bases from J, with 7 bases between. Looked up from germline, CDR1 is SQVTM and CDR2 is ANQGSEA. This CDR3 has 11 residues. CDR3 sequence (DNA): TGCAGCGTTCCAGGGGACTATGGCTACACCTTC. Its translation is CSVPGDYGYTF.

The V gene is TRBV28, the J gene TRBJ2-1; D is perhaps TRBD2 (5 bases). The CDR3 length is 11 residues. CDR1 and CDR2 (germline): MDHEN, SYDVKM. The V end lost 5 bases, the J end lost 15 bases, and 14 bases lay between the germline ends. CDR3 loop: CASSPTRLLFF. Written as DNA, the CDR3 is TGTGCCAGCAGTCCCACTAGGCTACTGTTCTTC.

The count of this clone is one. The rearrangement links TRBV7-8 to TRBJ1-1, with TRBD1 as a possible D gene (6 bases). The V and J ends lost 7 bases and 5 bases respectively, with 17 bases between them. Germline CDR1 is SGHVS and CDR2 is FQNEAQ. The CDR3 extends over 14 amino acids. The CDR3: CASTLMAGETEAFF. CDR3 sequence (DNA): TGTGCCAGCACCCTAATGGCAGGGGAGACTGAAGCTTTCTTT. Variable domain in full (rest from reference TRBV7-8 and TRBJ1-1): GAGVSQSPRYKVAKRGQDVALRCDPISGHVSLFWYQQALGQGPEFLTYFQNEAQLDKSGLPSDRFFAERPEGSVSTLKIQRTQQEDSAVYLCASTLMAGETEAFFGQGTRLTVV.

The chain has TRBV7-9 and TRBJ1-2; D gene unclear. The CDR3 consists of 12 residues. V was cut by 4 bases and J by 9 bases, with 12 bases left in between. Germline assignment: CDR1 SEHNR and CDR2 FQNEAQ (reference sequence). The CDR3 bases are TGTGCCAGCAGCTCCTCGGGGTGGAGCTACACCTTC. This codes for CASSSSGWSYTF.

This chain's CDR3 is CASSLSDRFNSPLHF. The CDR3 nucleotides are TGTGCCAGCAGCTTATCAGACAGGTTTAATTCACCCCTCCACTTT. V usage is TRBV11-2 and J usage is TRBJ1-6; the D gene is possibly TRBD1 (6 bases). This CDR3 has 15 residues. V was pared by 2 bases and J by 6 bases, with 11 bases between. CDR1 and CDR2 (germline): SGHAT, FQNNGV. The full variable domain, completed using reference TRBV11-2 and TRBJ1-6, is EAGVAQSPRYKIIEKRQSVAFWCNPISGHATLYWYQQILGQGPKLLIQFQNNGVVDDSQLPKDRFSAERLKGVDSTLKIQPAKLEDSAVYLCASSLSDRFNSPLHFGNGTRLTVT.

In the case of this clone: Other DNA sequences in this specimen translate into the identical CDR3. The chain joins TRBV9 to TRBJ1-3; a weak D match, TRBD1 (6 bases). Trimming pared 3 bases from V and 4 bases from J, leaving 11 bases between. The germline gives CDR1 SGDLS, CDR2 YYNGEE. This CDR3 has 14 residues. The CDR3 reads CASSGTGSGNTIYF. Here the CDR3 DNA reads TGTGCCAGCAGCGGTACAGGGAGCGGAAACACCATATATTTT.

This chain joins TRBV10-3 and TRBJ1-1; D remains unclear. V was pared by 0 bases and J by 0 bases, with 2 bases between. CDR1 is ENHRY and CDR2 is SYGVKD in the germline V gene. The CDR3 loop spans 13 amino acids. CDR3 sequence (DNA): TGTGCCATCAGTGAGTCCGTGAACACTGAAGCTTTCTTT. Amino acids: CAISESVNTEAFF.

The rearrangement links TRBV15 to TRBJ1-1, with unresolved D. CDR1 and CDR2 (germline): LNHNV, YYDKDF (reference sequence). V lost 2 bases, J lost 3 bases, and 16 bases lay in between. The CDR3 totals 16 residues. CDR3 loop: CATSRSIAREDTEAFF. CDR3 bases: TGTGCCACCAGCAGATCCATCGCCCGCGAAGACACTGAAGCTTTCTTT. Together with reference TRBV15 and TRBJ1-1, the CDR3 gives the full variable domain: DAMVIQNPRYQVTQFGKPVTLSCSQTLNHNVMYWYQQKSSQAPKLLFHYYDKDFNNEADTPDNFQSRRPNTSFCFLDIRSPGLGDTAMYLCATSRSIAREDTEAFFGQGTRLTVV.

The chain couples TRBV20-1 to TRBJ1-4; D not resolved. CDR3 length: 15 amino acids. Trimming stripped 3 bases from V and 0 bases from J, with 11 bases between. Germline V gives CDR1 DFQATT, CDR2 SNEGSKA (reference sequence). The CDR3 DNA is TGCAGTGCTAGTCGGGGAACTACAACTAATGAAAAACTGTTTTTT. Translation: CSASRGTTTNEKLFF.

The V call is TRBV28, the J call TRBJ1-5; D may be TRBD1 (5 bases). Trimming took 5 bases from V and 3 from J, leaving 11 bases between them. The germline gives CDR1 MDHEN, CDR2 SYDVKM. The CDR3 contains 14 residues. CDR3 amino acids: CASSPRALNQPQHF. The CDR3 region has the DNA TGTGCCAGCAGTCCCAGGGCCCTCAATCAGCCCCAGCATTTT.

This clone was recorded only once. The V and J genes are TRBV7-9 and TRBJ1-1; D is unclear. CDR1 is SEHNR, CDR2 FQNEAQ, per germline (reference sequence). The ends were cut back, 5 bases at V and 1 base at J, with 8 bases in the middle. This CDR3 has 13 amino acids. CDR3 DNA: TGTGCCAGCAGCCCTGCGGCGAACACTGAAGCTTTCTTT. Amino acid sequence: CASSPAANTEAFF.

The genes are TRBV10-3 and TRBJ2-2; no clear D. V lost 0 bases and J 7 bases, leaving 12 bases between the germline ends. This CDR3 is built from 15 residues. Germline V lookup: CDR1 ENHRY, CDR2 SYGVKD. CDR3 bases: TGTGCCATCAGTGAGTCTTCCTCGGGTGGCGGGGAGCTGTTTTTT. Amino acids: CAISESSSGGGELFF.

The V and J genes are TRBV12-3 or TRBV12-4 and TRBJ1-2; 9 bases match TRBD1. The CDR3 is made up of 12 amino acids. J lost 9 bases, V lost 6 bases, and 5 bases had no gene match. The DNA for the CDR3 is TGTGCCAGCAGCTCACAGGGGGCCAGCTACACCTTC. Protein product: CASSSQGASYTF.

This clone is a singleton in its sample. The chain uses TRBV4-1 and TRBJ2-7, with a possible D match to TRBD2 (5 bases). Per germline, CDR1 MGHRA and CDR2 YSYEKL. Trimming took off 1 base at V and 0 bases at J, with 10 bases between the two ends. The CDR3 spans 15 residues. The CDR3 spells CASSQVLGSSYEQYF. CDR3 nucleotides: TGCGCCAGCAGCCAAGTGCTAGGGAGCTCCTACGAGCAGTACTTC.

This chain joins TRBV7-8 and TRBJ2-1; 9 nucleotides line up with TRBD2. Germline values: CDR1 SGHVS, CDR2 FQNEAQ. Trimming took 4 bases from V and 7 from J; bases not matched to a gene: 8. The CDR3 covers 15 residues. The DNA for the CDR3 is TGTGCCAGCAGCTCCCGGATAGCGGGAGAGAATGAGCAGTTCTTC. This codes for CASSSRIAGENEQFF.

This clone was seen a few times. This chain joins TRBV10-3 and TRBJ1-2; D is unclear. CDR1 ENHRY and CDR2 SYGVKD come from the germline V gene. Trimming removed 6 bases from V and 4 bases from J, with 9 bases in between. This CDR3 is built from 12 residues. The CDR3 loop is CAIRREGYGYTF. CDR3 DNA: TGTGCCATCAGGAGGGAGGGCTATGGCTACACCTTC.

This clone appeared a single time. The V call is TRBV7-2, the J call TRBJ1-5; 8 nucleotides align to TRBD1. The trim removed 2 bases at V and 6 bases at J, leaving 0 bases unmatched. Germline assignment: CDR1 SGHTA and CDR2 FQGNSA. The length of the CDR3 is 13 residues. CDR3 DNA: TGTGCCAGCAGCTTAACAGGGGGTCAGCCCCAGCATTTT. Translating gives CASSLTGGQPQHF.

This CDR3 reads CAISELGGGGYTF. CDR3 DNA sequence: TGTGCCATCAGTGAGTTAGGGGGTGGTGGCTACACCTTC. The genes are TRBV10-3 and TRBJ1-2, with a possible D match to TRBD1 (6 bases). The germline gives CDR1 ENHRY, CDR2 SYGVKD. This CDR3 has 13 residues. V was trimmed by 1 base and J by 7 bases, leaving 10 bases between them.

This rearrangement joins TRBV4-1 to TRBJ2-3, with TRBD2 identical over 10 bases. Germline CDR1 MGHRA, CDR2 YSYEKL. The CDR3 length is 14 residues. The ends lost 6 bases at V and 6 bases at J; junction bases unmatched: 6. CDR3 loop: CASRLEAGGDTQYF. For the CDR3, the DNA is TGCGCCAGCAGACTTGAAGCGGGGGGGGATACGCAGTATTTT.

The V and J genes are TRBV9 and TRBJ2-1; D call uncertain. Between the trimmed V and J ends, which lost 0 bases and 3 bases, there was a span of 16 bases. Per germline, CDR1 SGDLS and CDR2 YYNGEE. The CDR3 sequence is 17 residues long. CDR3 sequence reads: CASSVDLETFGYNEQFF. The CDR3 DNA sequence: TGTGCCAGCAGCGTAGACTTGGAGACCTTCGGCTACAATGAGCAGTTCTTC.

This sequence joins TRBV28 and TRBJ2-7, with 12 bases matching TRBD2. Germline V gives CDR1 MDHEN, CDR2 SYDVKM. This CDR3 has 13 residues. The DNA for the CDR3 is TGTGGCACGACTAGCGGGAGCTCCTACGAGCAGTACTTC. It is translated as CGTTSGSSYEQYF.

The chain links TRBV11-2 to TRBJ2-7; D is possibly TRBD1 (5 bases). The germline gives CDR1 SGHAT, CDR2 FQNNGV. The CDR3 contains 14 residues. Trimming removed 5 bases from V and 6 bases from J, with 17 bases in between. For the CDR3, the DNA is TGTGCCAGCAGCCTCTCAGGGCCGGGTCCCGAGCAGTACTTC. Its translation is CASSLSGPGPEQYF.

V gene TRBV4-1 combines with J gene TRBJ1-2; D gene uncertain. This CDR3 is built from 14 residues. Germline V gene sequence: CDR1 MGHRA, CDR2 YSYEKL. The V end lost 0 bases, the J end lost 8 bases, and 13 bases lay between the germline ends. This chain's CDR3 is CASSQERGRGGYTF. The CDR3 nucleotides are TGCGCCAGCAGCCAAGAGCGGGGAAGAGGGGGCTACACCTTC.

CDR3 region: CASSYWERTYEQYF. The DNA of the CDR3 is TGTGCCAGCAGTTACTGGGAGCGGACCTACGAGCAGTACTTC. The chain is built from TRBV6-2 or TRBV6-3 and TRBJ2-7; maybe TRBD2 (5 bases). V lost 1 base to trimming and J lost 2 bases, with 9 bases between them. Germline V gene sequence: CDR1 MNHEY, CDR2 SVGEGT. The CDR3 covers 14 residues.